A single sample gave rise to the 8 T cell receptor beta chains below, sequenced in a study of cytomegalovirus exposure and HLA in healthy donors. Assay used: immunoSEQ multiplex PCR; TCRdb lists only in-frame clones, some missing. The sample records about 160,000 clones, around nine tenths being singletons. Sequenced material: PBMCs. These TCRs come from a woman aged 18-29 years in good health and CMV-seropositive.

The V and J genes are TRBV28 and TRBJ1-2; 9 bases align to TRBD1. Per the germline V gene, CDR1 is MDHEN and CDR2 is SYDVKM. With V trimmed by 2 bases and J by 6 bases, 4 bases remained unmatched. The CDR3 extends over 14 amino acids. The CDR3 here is CASSLGDRVNGYTF. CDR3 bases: TGTGCCAGCAGTTTAGGGGACAGGGTGAATGGCTACACCTTC.

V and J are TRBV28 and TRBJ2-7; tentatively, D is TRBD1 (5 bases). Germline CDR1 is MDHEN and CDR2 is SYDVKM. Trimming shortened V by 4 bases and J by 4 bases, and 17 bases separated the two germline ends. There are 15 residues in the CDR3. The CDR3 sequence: CASSSTTPSGYEQYF. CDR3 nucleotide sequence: TGTGCCAGCAGTTCGACGACGCCATCAGGGTACGAGCAGTACTTC.

CDR3 in amino acids: CASSVARAGGTGELFF. The CDR3 DNA reads as TGTGCCAGCAGCGTAGCTAGGGCGGGGGGCACCGGGGAGCTGTTTTTT. The chain combines TRBV9 with TRBJ2-2; 8 bases line up with TRBD2. CDR1 and CDR2 from the germline V gene are SGDLS and YYNGEE. This CDR3 has 16 amino acids. Unmatched junction bases numbered 5, after V lost 0 bases and J lost 4 bases.

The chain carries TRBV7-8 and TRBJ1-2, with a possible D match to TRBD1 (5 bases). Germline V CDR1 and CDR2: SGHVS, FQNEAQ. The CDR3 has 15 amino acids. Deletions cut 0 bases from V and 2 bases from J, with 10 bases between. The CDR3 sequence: CASSLAGQGNYGYTF. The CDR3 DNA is TGTGCCAGCAGCTTAGCGGGTCAGGGCAACTATGGCTACACCTTC.

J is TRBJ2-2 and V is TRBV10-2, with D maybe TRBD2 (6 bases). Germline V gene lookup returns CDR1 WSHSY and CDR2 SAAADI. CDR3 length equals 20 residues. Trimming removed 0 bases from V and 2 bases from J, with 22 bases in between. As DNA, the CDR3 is TGCGCCAGCAGTGAGTCGACGGGATTTTGGGCGGGGCCCAACACCGGGGAGCTGTTTTTT. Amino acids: CASSESTGFWAGPNTGELFF.

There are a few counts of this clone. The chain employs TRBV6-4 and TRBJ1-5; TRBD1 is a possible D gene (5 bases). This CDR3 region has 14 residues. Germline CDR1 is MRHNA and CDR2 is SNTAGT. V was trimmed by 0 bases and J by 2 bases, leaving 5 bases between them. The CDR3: CASSDSGGNQPQHF. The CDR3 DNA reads TGTGCCAGCAGTGACTCAGGGGGCAATCAGCCCCAGCATTTT.

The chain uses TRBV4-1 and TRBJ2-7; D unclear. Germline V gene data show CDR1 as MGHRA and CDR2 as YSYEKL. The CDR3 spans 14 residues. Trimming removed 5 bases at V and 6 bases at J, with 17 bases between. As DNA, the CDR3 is TGCGCCAGCAGCTTCACTCCTAGGAAAGTCGAGCAGTACTTC. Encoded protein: CASSFTPRKVEQYF.

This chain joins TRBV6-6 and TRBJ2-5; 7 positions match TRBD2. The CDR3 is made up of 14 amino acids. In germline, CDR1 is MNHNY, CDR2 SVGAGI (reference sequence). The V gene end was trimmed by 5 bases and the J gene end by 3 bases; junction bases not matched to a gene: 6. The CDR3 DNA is TGTGCCAGCAGTCCCGACGGACTAGAAGAGACCCAGTACTTC. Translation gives CASSPDGLEETQYF.